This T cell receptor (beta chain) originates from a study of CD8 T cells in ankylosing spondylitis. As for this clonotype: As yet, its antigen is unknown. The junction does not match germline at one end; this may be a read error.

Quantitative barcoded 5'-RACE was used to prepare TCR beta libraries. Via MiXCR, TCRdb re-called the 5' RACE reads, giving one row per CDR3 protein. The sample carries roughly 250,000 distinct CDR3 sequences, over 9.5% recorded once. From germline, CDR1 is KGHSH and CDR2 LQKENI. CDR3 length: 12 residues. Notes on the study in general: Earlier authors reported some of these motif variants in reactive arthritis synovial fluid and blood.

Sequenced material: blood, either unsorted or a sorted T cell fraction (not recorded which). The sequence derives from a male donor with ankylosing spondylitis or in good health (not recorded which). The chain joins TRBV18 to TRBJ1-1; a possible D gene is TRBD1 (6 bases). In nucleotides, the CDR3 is TGTGCCGGCTCACCCTTGGGGACAGAAGCTTTCTTT. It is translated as CAGSPLGTEAFF. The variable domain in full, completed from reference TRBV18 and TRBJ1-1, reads NAGVMQNPRHLVRRRGQEARLRCSPMKGHSHVYWYRQLPEEGLKFMVYLQKENIIDESGMPKERFSAEFPKEGPSILRIQQVVRGDSAAYFCAGSPLGTEAFFGQGTRLTVV.